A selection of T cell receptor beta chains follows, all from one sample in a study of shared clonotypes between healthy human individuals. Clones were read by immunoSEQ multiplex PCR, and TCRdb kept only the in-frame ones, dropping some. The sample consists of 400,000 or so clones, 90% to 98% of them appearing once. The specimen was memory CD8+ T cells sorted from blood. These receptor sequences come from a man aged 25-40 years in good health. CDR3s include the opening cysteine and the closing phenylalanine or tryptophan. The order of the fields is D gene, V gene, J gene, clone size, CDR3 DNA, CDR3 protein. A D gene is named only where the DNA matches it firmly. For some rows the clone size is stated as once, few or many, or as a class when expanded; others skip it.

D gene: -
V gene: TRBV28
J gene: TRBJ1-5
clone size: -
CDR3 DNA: TGTGCCAGCAGTTTAGGTCCTGGGGCCTTTCAGCCCCAGCATTTT
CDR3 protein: CASSLGPGAFQPQHF

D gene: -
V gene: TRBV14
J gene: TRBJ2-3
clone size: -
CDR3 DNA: TGTGCCAGCAGCCCAATAGACGGAACGAATACGCAGTATTTT
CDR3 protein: CASSPIDGTNTQYF

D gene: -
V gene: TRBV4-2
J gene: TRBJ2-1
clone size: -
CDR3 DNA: TGTGCCAGCAGCGTTGAAGGCGGGTGGCTGACCTACAATGAGCAGTTCTTC
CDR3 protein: CASSVEGGWLTYNEQFF

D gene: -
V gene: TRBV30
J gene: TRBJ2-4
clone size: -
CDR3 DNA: TGTGCCTGGAGTGTGTCCAGGACACCCTTAGCCAAAAACATTCAGTACTTC
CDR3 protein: CAWSVSRTPLAKNIQYF

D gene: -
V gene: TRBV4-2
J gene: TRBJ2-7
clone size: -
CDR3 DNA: TGTGCCAGCAGCCAAGATCCCGGGCCAGGCGAGCAGTACTTC
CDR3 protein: CASSQDPGPGEQYF

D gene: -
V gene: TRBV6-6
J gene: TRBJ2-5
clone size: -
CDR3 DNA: TGTGCCAGCAGCCTCCCAGGGGTAGAGACCCAGTACTTC
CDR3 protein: CASSLPGVETQYF

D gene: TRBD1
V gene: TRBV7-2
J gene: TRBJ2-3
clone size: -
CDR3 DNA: TGTGCCAGCAGCTTAGCCGGACAGGGGGCAGATACGCAGTATTTT
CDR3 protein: CASSLAGQGADTQYF

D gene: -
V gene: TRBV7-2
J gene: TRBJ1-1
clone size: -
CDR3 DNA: TGTGCCAGCAGCTACAACAGGGCTGAAGCTTTCTTT
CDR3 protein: CASSYNRAEAFF

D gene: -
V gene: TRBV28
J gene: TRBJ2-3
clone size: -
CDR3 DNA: TGTGCCAGCAGTTTCGGGGGCCCTTTCGCCCCAGATACGCAGTATTTT
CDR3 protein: CASSFGGPFAPDTQYF

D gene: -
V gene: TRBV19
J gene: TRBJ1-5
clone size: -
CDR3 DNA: TGTGCCAGTAGTATAGGGTATAGCAATCAGCCCCAGCATTTT
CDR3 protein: CASSIGYSNQPQHF

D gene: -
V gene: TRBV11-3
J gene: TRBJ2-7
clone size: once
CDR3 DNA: TGTGCCAGCAGCTTAGACGGCTTTACCTACGAGCAGTACTTC
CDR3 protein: CASSLDGFTYEQYF

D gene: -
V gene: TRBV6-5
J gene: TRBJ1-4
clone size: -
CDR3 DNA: TGTGCCACACGCGCCACCTCCGGAGAAAAACTGTTTTTT
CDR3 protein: CATRATSGEKLFF

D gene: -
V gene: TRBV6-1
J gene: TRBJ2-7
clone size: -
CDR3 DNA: TGTGCCAGCAACAGACAGACCTACGAGCAGTACTTC
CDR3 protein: CASNRQTYEQYF

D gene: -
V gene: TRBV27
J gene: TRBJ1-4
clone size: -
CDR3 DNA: TGTGCCAGCAGTTTTCGGGGAGATAAAACAACTAATGAAAAACTGTTTTTT
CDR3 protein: CASSFRGDKTTNEKLFF

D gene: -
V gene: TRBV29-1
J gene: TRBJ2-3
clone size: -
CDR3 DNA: TGCAGCGTTGAAGGGGACAACACAGATACGCAGTATTTT
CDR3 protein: CSVEGDNTDTQYF

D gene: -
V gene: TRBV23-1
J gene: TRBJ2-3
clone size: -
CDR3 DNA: TGCGCCAGCAGTCAACCTAGGGGGGGAAAAAAGGATACGCAGTATTTT
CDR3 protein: CASSQPRGGKKDTQYF

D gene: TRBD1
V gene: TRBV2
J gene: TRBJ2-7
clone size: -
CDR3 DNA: TGTGCCAGCAGACCCACAGGGGGCTACGAGCAGTACTTC
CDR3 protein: CASRPTGGYEQYF

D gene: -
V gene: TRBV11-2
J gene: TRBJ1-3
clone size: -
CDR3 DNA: TGTGCCAGCAGCTTTCTCAAAGACGACGGACCCTCTGGAAACACCATATATTTT
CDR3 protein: CASSFLKDDGPSGNTIYF

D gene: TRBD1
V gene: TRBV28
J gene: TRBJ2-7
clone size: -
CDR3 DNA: TGTGCCAGCAGTGGCCGGGACAGCCGTACGAGCTCCTACGAGCAGTACTTC
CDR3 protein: CASSGRDSRTSSYEQYF

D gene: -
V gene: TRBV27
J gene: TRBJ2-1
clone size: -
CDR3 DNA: TGTGCCAGCAGTCGGAGACCCTACAATGAGCAGTTCTTC
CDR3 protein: CASSRRPYNEQFF

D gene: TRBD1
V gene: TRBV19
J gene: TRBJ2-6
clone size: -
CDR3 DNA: TGTGCCAGTAGTGTTGACAGGGCTGGGGCCAACGTCCTGACTTTC
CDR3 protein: CASSVDRAGANVLTF

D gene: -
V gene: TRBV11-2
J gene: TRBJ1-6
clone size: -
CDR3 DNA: TGTGCCAGCAGCTTAGTGGACAATAATTCACCCCTCCACTTT
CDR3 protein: CASSLVDNNSPLHF

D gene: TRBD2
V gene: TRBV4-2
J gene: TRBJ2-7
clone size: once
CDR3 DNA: TGTGCCAGCAGCTCTCGATCCGGGACTAGCGGGAGCTCCTACGAGCAGTACTTC
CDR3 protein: CASSSRSGTSGSSYEQYF

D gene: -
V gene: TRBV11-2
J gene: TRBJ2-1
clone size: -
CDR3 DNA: TGTGCCAGCAGCCTGAACTACAATGAGCAGTTCTTC
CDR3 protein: CASSLNYNEQFF

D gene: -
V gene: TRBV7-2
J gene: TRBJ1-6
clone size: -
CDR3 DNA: TGTGCCAGCAGCCTGACAGGTCTCAGGAATTCACCCCTCCACTTT
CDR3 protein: CASSLTGLRNSPLHF

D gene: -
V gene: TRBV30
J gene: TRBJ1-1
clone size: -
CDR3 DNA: TGTGCCTGGAGGGCTAAAAAGGGCCTTGAAGCTTTCTTT
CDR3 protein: CAWRAKKGLEAFF

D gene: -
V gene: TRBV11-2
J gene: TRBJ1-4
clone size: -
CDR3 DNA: TGTGCCAGCAGCTTAGATAGCACAGGTGGTAAACTGTTTTTT
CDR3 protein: CASSLDSTGGKLFF

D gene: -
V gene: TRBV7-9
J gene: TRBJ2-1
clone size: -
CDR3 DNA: TGTGCCAGCAGCTCTATTTCGAATGAGCAGTTCTTC
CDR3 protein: CASSSISNEQFF

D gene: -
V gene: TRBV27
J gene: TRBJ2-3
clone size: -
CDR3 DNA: TGTGCCAGCACCCCTGTGGGGTACAAGGGAACAGATACGCAGTATTTT
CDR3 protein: CASTPVGYKGTDTQYF

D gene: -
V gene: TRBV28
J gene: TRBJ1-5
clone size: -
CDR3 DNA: TGTGCCAGCAGTTTAGGGACGGCCTATCAGCCCCAGCATTTT
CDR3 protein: CASSLGTAYQPQHF